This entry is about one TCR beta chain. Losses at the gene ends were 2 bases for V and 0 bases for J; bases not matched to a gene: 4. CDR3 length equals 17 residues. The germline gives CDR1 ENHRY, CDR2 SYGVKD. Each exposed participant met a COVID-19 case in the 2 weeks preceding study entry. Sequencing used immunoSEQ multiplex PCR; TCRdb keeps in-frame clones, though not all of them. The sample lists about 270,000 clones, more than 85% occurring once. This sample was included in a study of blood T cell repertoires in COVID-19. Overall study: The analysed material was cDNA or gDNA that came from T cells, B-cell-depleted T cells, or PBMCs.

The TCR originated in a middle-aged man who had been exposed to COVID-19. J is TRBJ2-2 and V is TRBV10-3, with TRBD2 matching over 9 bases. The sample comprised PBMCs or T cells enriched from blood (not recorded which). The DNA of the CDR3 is TGTGCCATCAGTGAGGAGTCTAGCGGGACGAACACCGGGGAGCTGTTTTTT. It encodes CAISEESSGTNTGELFF.